These 32 T cell receptor beta chains originate from one sample sequenced in a study of blood T cells in healthy people across ages (dated by TCRdb to 2013 to 2016). The protocol used for the library was 5' RACE. The reads were generated on an Illumina HiSeq 2500. A second PCR of about 6 to 11 cycles was performed with a sample-barcoded 5' primer and a J-beta primer mix. The public reads were quality trimmed at Q25 with fastp and then assembled into clones with MiXCR by TCRdb, keeping productive beta chains. Rows merge per CDR3 protein into single entries with the most common DNA and genes. Counted in this sample were some 640,000 distinct CDR3 sequences; 25% to 30% of them appeared once. The ten largest clones add up to about a sixth of the sample. The material sequenced was blood. The receptors shown here come from a woman over 75 in good health.

V usage is TRBV11-3 and J usage is TRBJ2-5; 7 bases agree with TRBD1. Unmatched junction bases numbered 8, after V lost 5 bases and J lost 5 bases. The CDR3 is 14 amino acids. The V gene's germline CDR1 is SGHNT and CDR2 YENEEA. The DNA of the CDR3 is TGTGCCAGCAGCCAAAGGGGGCTGGAGGAGACCCAGTACTTC. Translating gives CASSQRGLEETQYF.

This clonotype showed up many times. The V and J genes are TRBV7-8 and TRBJ1-5, with D perhaps matching TRBD1 (5 bases). Germline V gene sequence: CDR1 SGHVS, CDR2 FQNEAQ. Trimming stripped 2 bases from V and 3 bases from J, with 23 bases between. The CDR3 is made up of 19 amino acids. The CDR3 DNA reads as TGTGCCAGCAGCTTATTGGAGGGGCCAATATTAGGGGACAATCAGCCCCAGCATTTT. Translating gives CASSLLEGPILGDNQPQHF.

This clonotype was picked up many times. This rearrangement joins TRBV9 to TRBJ2-6, with 8 bases fitting TRBD1. Looked up from germline, CDR1 is SGDLS and CDR2 is YYNGEE. V shed 3 bases, J shed 2 bases, and the junction held 13 bases outside the gene matches. This CDR3 region has 19 residues. CDR3 amino acids: CASSALTGAIRTGANVLTF. Written as DNA, the CDR3 is TGTGCCAGCAGCGCATTGACAGGGGCTATACGAACTGGGGCCAACGTCCTGACTTTC.

In this sample, this clonotype turned up once. In this CDR3 the conserved last residue, phenylalanine or tryptophan, is missing, so a read error is likely. V is TRBV18 and J is TRBJ2-3; D not certain. Germline assignment: CDR1 KGHSH and CDR2 LQKENI. There are 17 residues in the CDR3. The V gene lost 3 bases and the J gene lost 4 bases, with 20 bases spanning the gap. In nucleotides, the CDR3 is TGTGCCAGCTCACCTGTAGGAGTTTTTGGAGCCCCAGATACGCAGTATTTG. Protein: CASSPVGVFGAPDTQYL.

This clonotype came up many times. The chain carries TRBV7-9 and TRBJ2-5, with a weak D call TRBD2 (6 bases). V dropped 6 bases and J dropped 7 bases, with 15 bases sitting between them. The V gene's germline CDR1 is SEHNR and CDR2 FQNEAQ (reference sequence). The CDR3 loop spans 13 amino acids. The CDR3 DNA follows: TGTGCCAGCAGACGTACGGGACTTTCGACCCAGTACTTC. It yields the protein CASRRTGLSTQYF.

A remark on this clonotype: A much larger clone lies one base from this, so it may be a read error. The CDR3 protein is CASSPMTLAGGPPYEQYF. As DNA, the CDR3 is TGTGCCAGCTCCCCCATGACACTAGCGGGGGGCCCTCCCTACGAGCAGTACTTC. V usage is TRBV18 and J usage is TRBJ2-7; 12 bases line up with TRBD2. The ends lost 6 bases at V and 2 bases at J; junction bases unmatched: 14. Germline CDR1 reads KGHSH; CDR2 reads LQKENI. The CDR3 runs to 18 residues.

This clonotype has only a few counts. A much larger clone is a single base away; this may be a read error. The rearrangement links TRBV28 to TRBJ2-4, with TRBD2 as a possible D gene (6 bases). The J call may be in error: the DNA end matches TRBJ2-7 better. Germline V gene sequence: CDR1 MDHEN, CDR2 SYDVKM. The CDR3 length is 11 residues. The CDR3 here is CATRGYYEQYF. CDR3 nucleotides: TGTGCAACACGGGGGTACTACGAGCAGTACTTC.

This clonotype was recorded many times. The V call is TRBV7-2, the J call TRBJ2-5; maybe TRBD2 (7 bases). Germline V CDR1 and CDR2: SGHTA, FQGNSA. The CDR3 covers 15 residues. Trimming left V 1 base short and J 5 bases short, with 14 bases between. For the CDR3, the DNA is TGTGCCAGCAGCTTAGGAGGGGGGGTTCGGGAGACCCAGTACTTC. This translates into CASSLGGGVRETQYF.

This clonotype was seen only a few times. The chain combines TRBV20-1 with TRBJ2-3; TRBD2 might be the D (5 bases). Germline V CDR1 and CDR2: DFQATT, SNEGSKA (reference sequence). The CDR3 extends over 15 amino acids. Trimming removed 0 bases at V and 0 bases at J, with 10 bases between. DNA for the CDR3: TGCAGTGCTAGAGATTGGAGGACTAGCACAGATACGCAGTATTTT. Translating gives CSARDWRTSTDTQYF.

This clonotype was seen at least ten times. The chain is built from TRBV19 and TRBJ2-3; D remains ambiguous. Germline V gene data show CDR1 as LNHDA and CDR2 as SQIVND (reference sequence). The CDR3 has 12 residues. V lost 3 bases, J lost 6 bases, and 7 bases lay in between. CDR3 region: CASSMGRDTQYF. As DNA, the CDR3 is TGTGCCAGTAGTATGGGCCGGGATACGCAGTATTTT. The whole variable domain, remainder taken from reference TRBV19 and TRBJ2-3, is DGGITQSPKYLFRKEGQNVTLSCEQNLNHDAMYWYRQDPGQGLRLIYYSQIVNDFQKGDIAEGYSVSREKKESFPLTVTSAQKNPTAFYLCASSMGRDTQYFGPGTRLTVL.

This chain links TRBV5-1 with TRBJ2-3; D is ambiguous. This CDR3 is built from 11 residues. Germline values: CDR1 SGHRS, CDR2 YFSETQ. Trimming stripped 5 bases from V and 2 bases from J, with 3 bases between. DNA of the CDR3: TGCGCCAGCAGGCTCACAGATACGCAGTATTTT. Translation gives CASRLTDTQYF.

This chain joins TRBV18 and TRBJ2-3; no firm D call. Germline CDR1 is KGHSH and CDR2 is LQKENI. CDR3 length: 15 residues. The V and J ends lost 4 bases and 0 bases respectively, with 11 bases between them. The CDR3 region has the DNA TGTGCCAGCTCACAGGAGATGATAAGCACAGATACGCAGTATTTT. This encodes CASSQEMISTDTQYF.

This chain uses TRBV9 with TRBJ2-2; TRBD2 matches at 7 bases. V trimming: 1 base; J trimming: 7 bases; junction bases outside the gene matches: 7. The germline gives CDR1 SGDLS, CDR2 YYNGEE. The CDR3 totals 15 residues. CDR3 in amino acids: CASSVRSGEGGELFF. In nucleotides, the CDR3 is TGTGCCAGCAGCGTACGTTCGGGGGAGGGCGGGGAGCTGTTTTTT.

This sequence joins TRBV20-1 and TRBJ1-5; D call uncertain. This CDR3 is built from 17 residues. From germline, CDR1 is DFQATT and CDR2 SNEGSKA (reference sequence). V lost 0 bases and J lost 0, with 15 bases in between. The CDR3 is CSAREGWAFYSNQPQHF. CDR3 bases: TGCAGTGCTAGAGAGGGCTGGGCCTTTTATAGCAATCAGCCCCAGCATTTT.

This clonotype was seen many times. CDR3 bases: TGTGCCACCAGCAGAGATTCATTAGGGACTGAAGCTTTCTTT. It yields the protein CATSRDSLGTEAFF. J is TRBJ1-1 and V is TRBV15; D call uncertain. Germline V gene data show CDR1 as LNHNV and CDR2 as YYDKDF (reference sequence). The germline V and J ends were trimmed by 0 bases and 5 bases, with 10 bases remaining between them. CDR3 size: 14 residues.

Many counts were recorded for this clonotype. The gene calls are TRBV15 and TRBJ1-2; D is perhaps TRBD1 (5 bases). The CDR3 consists of 14 residues. CDR1 LNHNV and CDR2 YYDKDF come from the germline V gene (reference sequence). V lost 0 bases and J 4 bases, leaving 9 bases between the germline ends. Written as DNA, the CDR3 is TGTGCCACCAGCAGAGAATCAGGGTCCTATGGCTACACCTTC. Protein: CATSRESGSYGYTF.

This clonotype has ten or more counts. The CDR3 DNA is TGCAGTGCCACCGTGGGGGGTGCAGATACGCAGTATTTT. Translated: CSATVGGADTQYF. The chain links TRBV20-1 to TRBJ2-3, with TRBD2 as a possible D gene (6 bases). V was cut by 6 bases and J by 4 bases, with 14 bases left in between. The germline CDR1 and CDR2 sequences are DFQATT and SNEGSKA (reference sequence). CDR3 length: 13 residues.

This clonotype was seen only a few times. The chain recombines TRBV18 with TRBJ1-6; D not certain. The germline V gene encodes CDR1 KGHSH and CDR2 LQKENI. Between the trimmed V and J ends, which lost 2 bases and 7 bases, there was a span of 12 bases. The CDR3 sequence is 15 residues long. CDR3 loop: CASSPMNRGNSPLHF. In nucleotides, the CDR3 is TGTGCCAGCTCACCAATGAACCGGGGAAATTCACCCCTCCACTTT.

Here the CDR3 DNA reads TGTGCCAGCAGCTTAGCCGGACAGGATCCTGGCTACACCTTC. Translating gives CASSLAGQDPGYTF. V usage is TRBV7-9 and J usage is TRBJ1-2, with 7 bases lining up with TRBD1. Looked up from germline, CDR1 is SEHNR and CDR2 is FQNEAQ (reference sequence). After removal of 0 bases from V and 7 bases from J, the junction contained 5 bases not matched to a gene. There are 14 residues in the CDR3.

This clonotype appeared once. CDR3 residues: CATSEGAVGKDTQYF. CDR3 coding DNA: TGTGCCACCAGTGAGGGCGCAGTAGGGAAAGATACGCAGTATTTT. The chain joins TRBV24-1 to TRBJ2-3; no clear D gene. The CDR3 sequence is 15 residues long. Deletions cut 4 bases from V and 5 bases from J, with 15 bases between. CDR1 is KGHDR and CDR2 is SFDVKD in the germline V gene.

This clonotype was recorded many times. This sequence joins TRBV3-1 and TRBJ2-3; 8 bases are a match to TRBD2. Germline V CDR1 and CDR2: LGHDT, YNNKEL (reference sequence). J was trimmed by 2 bases and V by 4 bases; bases with no gene match: 5. CDR3 length equals 15 residues. CDR3 protein: CASSPQTSATDTQYF. CDR3 in DNA: TGTGCCAGCAGCCCCCAGACTAGCGCCACAGATACGCAGTATTTT.

There are many counts of this clonotype. The CDR3 region has the DNA TGTGCCAGCAGTTTAGTACCCCCTGGAGGCGATGAGCAGTTCTTC. Residues: CASSLVPPGGDEQFF. This chain uses TRBV12-3 or TRBV12-4 with TRBJ2-1, with D possibly being TRBD2 (5 bases). This CDR3 spans 15 amino acids. Trimming shortened V by 1 base and J by 8 bases, and 15 bases separated the two germline ends.

This clonotype has a handful of counts. A read error is possible here, since a much larger clone lies one base away. The chain is built from TRBV9 and TRBJ2-7, with 9 bases that match TRBD2. V lost 4 bases, J lost 7 bases, and 12 bases stayed unmatched. Germline-derived CDR1 and CDR2 are SGDLS and YYNGEE. The CDR3 extends over 15 amino acids. CDR3 in amino acids: CASSPAGGLYNEQYF. CDR3 nucleotides: TGTGCCAGCAGCCCCGCGGGGGGGTTATACAATGAGCAGTACTTC.

The CDR3 region has the DNA TGTGCCAGCCAGTCTGGAAACACCATATATTTT. Translation gives CASQSGNTIYF. V gene TRBV6-1 combines with J gene TRBJ1-3; D ambiguous. V was trimmed by 8 bases and J by 1 base, leaving 3 bases between them. Germline V gene lookup returns CDR1 MNHNS and CDR2 SASEGT. This CDR3 comprises 11 residues.

This clonotype was detected only a few times. The V gene is TRBV30, the J gene TRBJ1-4; perhaps TRBD1 as D (5 bases). CDR1 GTSNPN and CDR2 SVGIG come from the germline V gene (reference sequence). The CDR3 has 13 residues. Trimming took off 2 bases at V and 8 bases at J, with 12 bases between the two ends. CDR3 DNA: TGTGCCTGGAGTAAAGGGGAGCGGGAAAAACTGTTTTTT. It codes for CAWSKGEREKLFF.

The V and J genes are TRBV7-2 and TRBJ2-3, with TRBD2 as a possible D gene (6 bases). V shed 5 bases and J shed 8 bases, with 14 bases lying between them. The CDR3 has 13 amino acids. Germline V lookup: CDR1 SGHTA, CDR2 FQGNSA. CDR3: CASSSREPATQYF. The CDR3 nucleotides are TGTGCCAGCAGCAGCCGGGAGCCCGCTACGCAGTATTTT.

The gene calls are TRBV2 and TRBJ1-4, with a weak D call TRBD1 (5 bases). V was trimmed by 10 bases and J by 7 bases, leaving 16 bases between them. Germline values: CDR1 SNHLY, CDR2 FYNNEI. The CDR3 runs to 13 residues. CDR3 sequence reads: CATSPLTVEKLFF. The CDR3 DNA sequence: TGTGCCACCTCCCCCTTGACAGTTGAAAAACTGTTTTTT.

The chain uses TRBV11-3 and TRBJ2-5; possibly TRBD2 for D (7 bases). The CDR3 loop spans 16 amino acids. Germline CDR1 and CDR2: SGHNT and YENEEA. Trimming pared 5 bases from V and 11 bases from J, leaving 27 bases between. The CDR3 reads CASSTGVRGLYNEQYF. CDR3 nucleotides: TGTGCCAGCAGCACCGGGGTGCGGGGGCTTTACAATGAGCAGTACTTC.

This clonotype was detected a few times. Being one base from a much bigger clone, this may be a read error. This chain links TRBV18 with TRBJ2-7; 10 positions agree with TRBD1. V was clipped by 1 base and J by 5 bases; unmatched bases: 2. CDR3 length: 14 residues. Germline CDR1 and CDR2: KGHSH and LQKENI. CDR3 coding DNA: TGTGCCAGCTCACCACGACAGGGGGCCGACGAGCAGTACTTC. Protein sequence: CASSPRQGADEQYF.

Regarding this clonotype: This may come from a read error, since a much larger clone is one base off. The chain carries TRBV20-1 and TRBJ2-7; 8 nucleotides agree with TRBD1. Losses at the gene ends were 4 bases for V and 6 bases for J; bases not matched to a gene: 14. The CDR3 contains 15 residues. The germline V gene has CDR1 DFQATT and CDR2 SNEGSKA (reference sequence). CDR3 sequence reads: CSATESGTGLSEQYF. The CDR3 bases are TGCAGTGCTACGGAGTCTGGGACAGGCTTGTCCGAGCAGTACTTC.

This clonotype has only a few counts. This chain joins TRBV29-1 and TRBJ2-5, with D possibly matching TRBD1 (6 bases). V shed 6 bases and J shed 2 bases, with 22 bases lying between them. The CDR3 covers 16 residues. Germline V CDR1 and CDR2: SQVTM, ANQGSEA. The CDR3 spells CSVAGTGSWQQETQYF. The DNA of the CDR3 is TGCAGCGTGGCCGGAACAGGGAGTTGGCAACAAGAGACCCAGTACTTC.

In this sample, this clonotype turned up a few times. Being one base from a much bigger clone, this may be a read error. The chain has TRBV7-2 and TRBJ2-1, with D possibly being TRBD2 (6 bases). V shed 4 bases and J shed 6 bases, with 19 bases lying between them. The CDR3 totals 16 residues. CDR1 SGHTA and CDR2 FQGNSA come from the germline V gene. Written as DNA, the CDR3 is TGTGCCAGCAGCTCCCATATAGCGGAGGGTTCCAATGAGCAGTTCTTC. This translates into CASSSHIAEGSNEQFF.